One T cell receptor (beta chain) is described in this entry. Its antigen is unidentified. The study ran its PCR with 60 Vbeta and 13 Jbeta primers. The method was immunoSEQ multiplex PCR; TCRdb's version includes in-frame clones alone and lacks a portion of them. Among around 140,000 clones listed, roughly 71% were seen once. The sample is drawn from a study of cytomegalovirus exposure and HLA in healthy donors. Deletions cut 0 bases from V and 2 bases from J, with 8 bases between. This CDR3 is 14 amino acids long. The germline CDR1 and CDR2 sequences are SGDLS and YYNGEE. Findings and limits, study-wide: Presence/absence analyses took donor sequencing depth as roughly uniform.

Sequencing was done on a sample of PBMCs. The V and J genes are TRBV9 and TRBJ1-1; D gene uncertain. This TCR was sampled from a woman between 35 and 50 years old in good health and CMV-seronegative. CDR3 in amino acids: CASSVGLQNTEAFF. CDR3 DNA: TGTGCCAGCAGCGTAGGACTCCAAAACACTGAAGCTTTCTTT.